A single sample is the source of the 31 T cell receptor beta chains below, sequenced in a study of cytomegalovirus exposure and HLA in healthy donors. The PCR contained 60 Vbeta and 13 Jbeta primers. TCRdb's copy holds only in-frame clones and misses some; the assay was immunoSEQ multiplex PCR. The sample includes 65,000 to 80,000 clones. Sequencing was done on a sample of PBMCs. The origin of the receptors is a man younger than 45 in good health and CMV-seronegative.

This sequence joins TRBV14 and TRBJ2-6; 8 nucleotides agree with TRBD1. The J segment lost 4 bases and the V segment lost 11 bases, leaving 19 bases of the junction unmatched. This CDR3 has 18 residues. The germline V gene has CDR1 SGHDN and CDR2 FVKESK. The CDR3 here is CAFSQVSGGVSGANVLTF. In DNA, the CDR3 is TGTGCCTTCAGCCAAGTCTCAGGGGGCGTTTCGGGGGCCAACGTCCTGACTTTC.

The rearrangement uses TRBV7-2 and TRBJ1-1, with a weak D call TRBD1 (6 bases). There are 15 residues in the CDR3. Germline assignment: CDR1 SGHTA and CDR2 FQGNSA. The V end was cut by 0 bases, the J end by 4 bases, with 12 bases between. CDR3 sequence: CASSLAPGVGTEAFF. DNA for the CDR3: TGTGCCAGCAGCTTAGCGCCAGGGGTTGGCACTGAAGCTTTCTTT.

The chain couples TRBV18 to TRBJ1-4, with TRBD1 as a possible D gene (5 bases). The CDR3 length is 13 residues. Germline V gene data show CDR1 as KGHSH and CDR2 as LQKENI. V lost 4 bases and J 5 bases, leaving 8 bases between the germline ends. CDR3 sequence reads: CASSRAGNEKLFF. CDR3 sequence (DNA): TGTGCCAGCTCACGGGCAGGGAATGAAAAACTGTTTTTT.

V and J are TRBV10-2 and TRBJ2-7; the D gene is possibly TRBD2 (6 bases). Trimming shortened V by 6 bases and J by 1 base, and 10 bases separated the two germline ends. Germline values: CDR1 WSHSY, CDR2 SAAADI. The CDR3 has 13 residues. The CDR3 here is CASRTGESYEQYF. The CDR3 DNA follows: TGCGCCAGCAGAACGGGAGAGTCCTACGAGCAGTACTTC.

The chain recombines TRBV18 with TRBJ2-2; TRBD2 matches at 10 bases. This CDR3 has 19 amino acids. J was trimmed by 6 bases and V by 1 base; bases with no gene match: 14. Germline assignment: CDR1 KGHSH and CDR2 LQKENI. The CDR3 nucleotides read TGTGCCAGCTCACCACGATCCAGGAGGGTAGCGGGAGGTGCCGGGGAGCTGTTTTTT. Its protein is CASSPRSRRVAGGAGELFF.

The rearrangement joins TRBV19 to TRBJ2-7, with a weak D call TRBD1 (5 bases). Looked up from germline, CDR1 is LNHDA and CDR2 is SQIVND (reference sequence). The CDR3 totals 12 residues. Trimming cost V 5 bases and J 3 bases, with 8 bases left between them. The CDR3 region has the DNA TGTGCCAGTAGTCCCGACAGCTACGAGCAGTACTTC. This codes for CASSPDSYEQYF.

This rearrangement joins TRBV7-2 to TRBJ2-1; 8 positions match TRBD2. V lost 2 bases to trimming and J lost 0 bases; unmatched junction nucleotides: 3. The germline V gene encodes CDR1 SGHTA and CDR2 FQGNSA. This CDR3 contains 16 residues. The CDR3 DNA reads TGTGCCAGCAGCTTAACGGGGGGGAGCTCCTACAATGAGCAGTTCTTC. Protein sequence: CASSLTGGSSYNEQFF.

This rearrangement joins TRBV5-1 to TRBJ1-2, with TRBD1 identical over 8 bases. V was clipped by 4 bases and J by 1 base; unmatched bases: 9. The CDR3 is 16 residues long. Germline V gene data show CDR1 as SGHRS and CDR2 as YFSETQ. Written as DNA, the CDR3 is TGCGCCAGCAGCCAGGGACAGGTAGGGGATAACTATGGCTACACCTTC. Its protein product is CASSQGQVGDNYGYTF.

This chain joins TRBV5-1 and TRBJ2-3; 9 bases map to TRBD2. V lost 3 bases, J lost 0 bases, and 5 bases stayed unmatched. CDR3 length: 16 amino acids. Germline V gene sequence: CDR1 SGHRS, CDR2 YFSETQ. CDR3: CASSSTLAGSTDTQYF. DNA of the CDR3: TGCGCCAGCAGCTCAACTCTAGCGGGGAGCACAGATACGCAGTATTTT.

The CDR3 region has the DNA TGCACCAGCAGCCGACAGGGTAACACTGAAGCTTTCTTT. It specifies CTSSRQGNTEAFF. The chain couples TRBV1 to TRBJ1-1; the DNA was not compared with TRBD1, the D call given in the table. TRBV1 is marked as a pseudogene. The CDR3 length is 13 residues.

This chain connects TRBV5-6 to TRBJ2-3; possible D gene TRBD2, 6 bases. Per germline, CDR1 SGHDT and CDR2 YYEEEE. The CDR3 loop spans 15 amino acids. V was cut by 4 bases and J by 8 bases, with 20 bases left in between. The CDR3 bases are TGTGCCAGCAGCCCCTGGGACTCCATCTCCGGTACGCAGTATTTT. It translates to CASSPWDSISGTQYF.

V and J are TRBV5-1 and TRBJ2-7; 12 nucleotides align to TRBD2. The CDR3 sequence is 15 residues long. The V and J ends lost 4 bases and 3 bases, in that order; junction bases with no gene match: 5. Germline CDR1 is SGHRS and CDR2 is YFSETQ. CDR3 sequence (DNA): TGCGCCAGCAGCGTGACTAGCGGGAGCGGCTACGAGCAGTACTTC. It codes for CASSVTSGSGYEQYF.

The V call is TRBV6-6, the J call TRBJ2-7, with 10 bases lining up with TRBD1. Germline loops: CDR1 MNHNY, CDR2 SVGAGI (reference sequence). The CDR3 loop spans 15 amino acids. Germline trimming cut 2 bases from V and 5 bases from J; bases unmatched to any gene: 6. The CDR3 DNA follows: TGTGCCAGCAGTTACACGGACAGGGGGTACGACGAGCAGTACTTC. The encoded protein is CASSYTDRGYDEQYF.

The genes are TRBV5-1 and TRBJ2-5, with no clear D. The germline V and J ends were trimmed by 2 bases and 4 bases, with 3 bases remaining between them. In germline, CDR1 is SGHRS, CDR2 YFSETQ. This CDR3 region has 11 residues. In DNA, the CDR3 is TGCGCCAGCAGCTTCTTAGAGACCCAGTACTTC. Protein product: CASSFLETQYF. The full variable domain, with the rest looked up from reference TRBV5-1 and TRBJ2-5, is KAGVTQTPRYLIKTRGQQVTLSCSPISGHRSVSWYQQTPGQGLQFLFEYFSETQRNKGNFPGRFSGRQFSNSRSEMNVSTLELGDSALYLCASSFLETQYFGPGTRLLVL.

The chain uses TRBV6-6 and TRBJ1-5; TRBD1 matches 7 bases. Unmatched junction bases numbered 8, after V lost 10 bases and J lost 5 bases. In germline, CDR1 is MNHNY, CDR2 SVGAGI (reference sequence). The CDR3 runs 13 residues. This CDR3 reads CATTQGPYQPQHF. CDR3 DNA sequence: TGTGCCACCACACAGGGGCCATATCAGCCCCAGCATTTT.

The chain has TRBV6-6 and TRBJ2-7; D is unresolved. V lost 4 bases, J lost 6 bases, and 7 bases lay in between. The germline V gene encodes CDR1 MNHNY and CDR2 SVGAGI (reference sequence). CDR3 length: 11 residues. CDR3 amino acids: CASSFLAEQYF. In DNA, the CDR3 is TGTGCCAGCAGTTTCTTGGCCGAGCAGTACTTC.

The chain links TRBV5-6 to TRBJ1-2; 9 bases are shared with TRBD1. The CDR3 consists of 16 residues. Germline values: CDR1 SGHDT, CDR2 YYEEEE. J was trimmed by 3 bases and V by 6 bases; bases with no gene match: 12. The chain's CDR3 is CASKLSPGQGDYGYTF. As DNA, the CDR3 is TGTGCCAGCAAGCTTTCCCCGGGACAGGGCGACTATGGCTACACCTTC.

The rearrangement links TRBV29-1 to TRBJ2-1; 7 positions match TRBD1. This CDR3 is built from 14 residues. The ends lost 1 base at V and 7 bases at J; junction bases unmatched: 7. CDR1 and CDR2 (germline): SQVTM, ANQGSEA. For the CDR3, the DNA is TGCAGCGTTGAAGTTTGGGCAGGGGGAAATGAGCAGTTCTTC. Its translation is CSVEVWAGGNEQFF.

The genes are TRBV2 and TRBJ1-5, with 7 bases that match TRBD1. This CDR3 has 13 amino acids. Germline loops: CDR1 SNHLY, CDR2 FYNNEI. V trimming: 4 bases; J trimming: 7 bases; junction bases outside the gene matches: 4. In DNA form, the CDR3 reads TGTGCCAGCAGTGGGGGACAGCGGCAGCCCCAGCATTTT. This translates into CASSGGQRQPQHF.

The V gene is TRBV30, the J gene TRBJ1-5, with 7 nucleotides matching TRBD1. This CDR3 has 13 amino acids. With V trimmed by 2 bases and J by 6 bases, 4 bases remained unmatched. The germline gives CDR1 GTSNPN, CDR2 SVGIG (reference sequence). Written as DNA, the CDR3 is TGTGCCTGGAGTCTTTCAGGGGGTCAGCCCCAGCATTTT. It translates to CAWSLSGGQPQHF. The complete variable domain, with remaining parts taken from reference TRBV30 and TRBJ1-5, reads SQTIHQWPATLVQPVGSPLSLECTVEGTSNPNLYWYRQAAGRGLQLLFYSVGIGQISSEVPQNLSASRPQDRQFILSSKKLLLSDSGFYLCAWSLSGGQPQHFGDGTRLSIL.

The rearrangement uses TRBV11-2 and TRBJ2-7, with D possibly matching TRBD1 (6 bases). The CDR3 consists of 12 residues. V was trimmed by 5 bases and J by 7 bases, leaving 12 bases between them. In germline, CDR1 is SGHAT, CDR2 FQNNGV. The CDR3 DNA reads TGTGCCAGCAGCCCTCAGGGGCTGGAGCAGTACTTC. This gives the protein CASSPQGLEQYF.

About this clone: This likely comes from a read error, as the CDR3 has no conserved phenylalanine or tryptophan at its end. The chain recombines TRBV29-1 with TRBJ2-7, with D possibly TRBD2 on 6 matching bases. This CDR3 spans 13 amino acids. V shed 6 bases and J shed 4 bases, with 16 bases lying between them. CDR1 and CDR2 (germline): SQVTM, ANQGSEA. CDR3 sequence (DNA): TGCAGCGTGGGACTTTTGGTCGGGTACGAGCAGTACCTC. This sequence encodes CSVGLLVGYEQYL.

The chain links TRBV19 to TRBJ2-5; a possible D gene is TRBD2 (6 bases). Per the germline V gene, CDR1 is LNHDA and CDR2 is SQIVND (reference sequence). Trimming took 5 bases from V and 0 from J, leaving 16 bases between them. CDR3 length: 16 amino acids. CDR3 nucleotide sequence: TGTGCCAGTAGTTCTCAGGGCGGGGCGTACCAAGAGACCCAGTACTTC. Its translation is CASSSQGGAYQETQYF. The full variable domain, completed using reference TRBV19 and TRBJ2-5, is DGGITQSPKYLFRKEGQNVTLSCEQNLNHDAMYWYRQDPGQGLRLIYYSQIVNDFQKGDIAEGYSVSREKKESFPLTVTSAQKNPTAFYLCASSSQGGAYQETQYFGPGTRLLVL.

The genes are TRBV4-3 and TRBJ2-7, with 8 nucleotides matching TRBD2. J lost 3 bases, V lost 4 bases, and 5 bases had no gene match. Germline CDR1 is LGHNA and CDR2 is YSLEER. CDR3 length: 14 amino acids. CDR3 nucleotides: TGCGCCAGCAGCCCGGGACTAGAGGTCTACGAGCAGTACTTC. Translated: CASSPGLEVYEQYF.

The rearrangement links TRBV29-1 to TRBJ1-2; tentative D call: TRBD1 (6 bases). From germline, CDR1 is SQVTM and CDR2 ANQGSEA. With 5 bases removed from V and 2 bases from J, the gap between germline ends came to 9 bases. CDR3 length: 12 residues. CDR3 in DNA: TGCAGCGTTAGTCAGGGGAACTATGGCTACACCTTC. Protein product: CSVSQGNYGYTF.

The chain uses TRBV7-2 and TRBJ2-1; TRBD2 matches 12 bases. From germline, CDR1 is SGHTA and CDR2 FQGNSA. The CDR3 sequence is 17 residues long. The ends lost 5 bases at V and 4 bases at J; junction bases unmatched: 9. This chain's CDR3 is CASSPPGTSGRYNEQFF. The CDR3 coding sequence is TGTGCCAGCAGCCCTCCGGGGACTAGCGGGCGTTACAATGAGCAGTTCTTC.

This chain connects TRBV7-2 to TRBJ2-2, with a possible D match to TRBD1 (6 bases). The CDR3 is made up of 14 amino acids. The V and J ends lost 6 bases and 6 bases respectively, with 14 bases between them. CDR1 is SGHTA and CDR2 is FQGNSA in the germline V gene. The CDR3 sequence: CASRLTGYPGELFF. CDR3 bases: TGTGCCAGCAGACTTACAGGGTACCCCGGGGAGCTGTTTTTT.

V gene TRBV5-6 combines with J gene TRBJ2-3; 9 bases fit TRBD1. CDR1 is SGHDT and CDR2 is YYEEEE in the germline V gene. The CDR3 contains 16 residues. V lost 6 bases, J lost 2 bases, and 10 bases stayed unmatched. The CDR3 here is CASIFLGTGTTDTQYF. Written as DNA, the CDR3 is TGTGCCAGCATCTTTCTCGGGACAGGGACCACAGATACGCAGTATTTT.

The genes are TRBV11-3 and TRBJ2-3; D not resolved. The CDR3 has 14 residues. V lost 6 bases to trimming and J lost 2 bases, with 12 bases between them. Germline loops: CDR1 SGHNT, CDR2 YENEEA. CDR3 amino acids: CASRIRVSTDTQYF. For the CDR3, the DNA is TGTGCCAGCAGGATACGAGTCTCCACAGATACGCAGTATTTT.

The chain joins TRBV27 to TRBJ2-7, with 7 nucleotides matching TRBD1. The CDR3 loop spans 14 amino acids. V lost 4 bases, J lost 3 bases, and 6 bases stayed unmatched. CDR1 and CDR2 from the germline V gene are MNHEY and SMNVEV (reference sequence). DNA for the CDR3: TGTGCCAGCAGTTCGACAGGGTTAGACTACGAGCAGTACTTC. Translating it yields CASSSTGLDYEQYF.

V is TRBV6-5 and J is TRBJ1-2; 7 bases match TRBD1. Germline CDR1 is MNHEY and CDR2 is SVGAGI. With 3 bases clipped from V and 2 bases from J, the junction kept 3 bases outside the gene matches. The CDR3 is made up of 14 amino acids. The CDR3 protein is CASSYGGGNYGYTF. The DNA of the CDR3 is TGTGCCAGCAGTTATGGAGGGGGCAACTATGGCTACACCTTC.